Each of the 20 T cell receptor beta chains below was sequenced from the same sample in a study of shared clonotypes between healthy human individuals. Some clones are missing from TCRdb's copy, which holds only in-frame ones; the method was immunoSEQ multiplex PCR. The top ten clones hold 1.2% of a sample with about 1,500,000 clones, around 97% of them seen once. The sample consisted of naive CD4+ T cells sorted from blood. Subset described: CD45RA+ positively selected. Receptor source: a man aged 25-45 years in good health.

This chain joins TRBV7-2 and TRBJ2-5; 8 bases line up with TRBD2. CDR1 and CDR2 from the germline V gene are SGHTA and FQGNSA. This CDR3 is 14 amino acids long. After removal of 1 base from V and 5 bases from J, the junction contained 3 bases not matched to a gene. This chain's CDR3 is CASSLVAGLETQYF. Here the CDR3 DNA reads TGTGCCAGCAGCTTAGTAGCGGGGTTGGAGACCCAGTACTTC.

A remark on this clone: This same CDR3 is encoded by further DNA sequences in the sample. The chain combines TRBV5-1 with TRBJ2-7; 7 bases fit TRBD2. The CDR3 has 14 residues. Germline V CDR1 and CDR2: SGHRS, YFSETQ. The V segment lost 0 bases and the J segment 0 bases; nucleotides outside the gene matches: 0. The CDR3 spells CASSLAGGSYEQYF. DNA for the CDR3: TGCGCCAGCAGCTTGGCGGGGGGCTCCTACGAGCAGTACTTC.

The rearrangement joins TRBV5-1 to TRBJ2-2; no firm D call. Germline values: CDR1 SGHRS, CDR2 YFSETQ. The length of the CDR3 is 13 residues. With 0 bases removed from V and 7 bases from J, the gap between germline ends came to 7 bases. DNA for the CDR3: TGCGCCAGCAGCTTGGACTTGGGCGGGGAGCTGTTTTTT. Translated: CASSLDLGGELFF.

The genes are TRBV29-1 and TRBJ2-1; D remains ambiguous. The CDR3 sequence is 16 residues long. The germline V and J ends were trimmed by 1 base and 10 bases, with 23 bases remaining between them. Per the germline V gene, CDR1 is SQVTM and CDR2 is ANQGSEA. Here the CDR3 DNA reads TGCAGCGTTGAAGGGAACTTCCCCCGCCCCTATCGGGAGCAGTTCTTC. Encoded protein: CSVEGNFPRPYREQFF.

About this clone: Other DNA sequences of this sample code for an identical CDR3. The chain couples TRBV28 to TRBJ2-5, with TRBD2 identical over 8 bases. Germline CDR1 MDHEN, CDR2 SYDVKM. After removal of 0 bases from V and 5 bases from J, the junction contained 8 bases not matched to a gene. The CDR3 extends over 16 amino acids. The DNA for the CDR3 is TGTGCCAGCAGTTTATGGGGTAGCGGGACCCGCGAGACCCAGTACTTC. It encodes CASSLWGSGTRETQYF.

The rearrangement links TRBV7-8 to TRBJ1-5; D is unclear. This CDR3 has 16 amino acids. CDR1 and CDR2 (germline): SGHVS, FQNEAQ. V gave up 1 base and J gave up 1 base, with 11 bases separating them. CDR3 protein: CASSLEVGRSNQPQHF. CDR3 nucleotide sequence: TGTGCCAGCAGCTTAGAAGTGGGGAGAAGCAATCAGCCCCAGCATTTT.

This chain links TRBV7-8 with TRBJ1-1, with D unclear. Per the germline V gene, CDR1 is SGHVS and CDR2 is FQNEAQ. The V end was cut by 3 bases, the J end by 1 base, with 6 bases between. The CDR3 consists of 13 residues. This CDR3 reads CASSFAWNTEAFF. The CDR3 coding sequence is TGTGCCAGCAGCTTCGCCTGGAACACTGAAGCTTTCTTT.

This clone showed up just once. CDR3 amino acids: CASSSTGGATGELFF. CDR3 DNA: TGTGCCAGCAGTTCTACAGGGGGCGCGACCGGGGAGCTGTTTTTT. The chain uses TRBV28 and TRBJ2-2; TRBD1 matches 9 bases. J gave up 5 bases and V 4 bases, and 5 bases lay outside the gene matches. In germline, CDR1 is MDHEN, CDR2 SYDVKM. This CDR3 is 15 amino acids long.

This sequence joins TRBV6-1 and TRBJ2-5, with 7 bases aligning to TRBD1. The CDR3 is 15 amino acids. The germline V gene encodes CDR1 MNHNS and CDR2 SASEGT. J was trimmed by 5 bases and V by 6 bases; bases with no gene match: 12. CDR3 sequence reads: CASRDRQGSAETQYF. In DNA form, the CDR3 reads TGTGCCAGCAGGGATCGACAGGGAAGTGCGGAGACCCAGTACTTC.

CDR3 nucleotide sequence: TGTGCCAGCAGCTTAGTAACTGGGGCTAGCAATCAGCCCCAGCATTTT. Translation gives CASSLVTGASNQPQHF. The chain recombines TRBV7-9 with TRBJ1-5; a possible D gene is TRBD1 (5 bases). Germline V gives CDR1 SEHNR, CDR2 FQNEAQ (reference sequence). This CDR3 is built from 16 residues. V lost 1 base to trimming and J lost 0 bases, with 10 bases between them. Looking up the rest from reference TRBV7-9 and TRBJ1-5 gives the full variable domain: DTGVSQNPRHKITKRGQNVTFRCDPISEHNRLYWYRQTLGQGPEFLTYFQNEAQLEKSRLLSDRFSAERPKGSFSTLEIQRTEQGDSAMYLCASSLVTGASNQPQHFGDGTRLSIL.

CDR3 in amino acids: CASSSGSEDYGYTF. For the CDR3, the DNA is TGTGCCAGCAGTTCTGGGTCCGAGGACTATGGCTACACCTTC. The V call is TRBV28, the J call TRBJ1-2; D gene uncertain. The V end lost 4 bases, the J end lost 3 bases, and 12 bases lay between the germline ends. The length of the CDR3 is 14 residues. Germline V gene lookup returns CDR1 MDHEN and CDR2 SYDVKM.

V is TRBV11-2 and J is TRBJ2-3, with 8 bases fitting TRBD2. The V gene's germline CDR1 is SGHAT and CDR2 FQNNGV. V shed 5 bases and J 4 bases; nucleotides not matched to a gene: 14. The length of the CDR3 is 17 residues. The CDR3 region has the DNA TGTGCCAGCAGCCCAATAAAAGGCGGGAGGAAAGCAGATACGCAGTATTTT. It is translated as CASSPIKGGRKADTQYF.

V usage is TRBV9 and J usage is TRBJ2-3; TRBD2 matches 9 bases. V lost 2 bases to trimming and J lost 0 bases; unmatched junction nucleotides: 10. This CDR3 comprises 18 residues. CDR1 SGDLS and CDR2 YYNGEE come from the germline V gene. The CDR3 nucleotides read TGTGCCAGCAGCGTGCGCGACCGGACTAGCGTGAGCACAGATACGCAGTATTTT. Its protein is CASSVRDRTSVSTDTQYF. The variable domain in full, with the rest retrieved from reference TRBV9 and TRBJ2-3, is DSGVTQTPKHLITATGQRVTLRCSPRSGDLSVYWYQQSLDQGLQFLIQYYNGEERAKGNILERFSAQQFPDLHSELNLSSLELGDSALYFCASSVRDRTSVSTDTQYFGPGTRLTVL.

This chain connects TRBV5-1 to TRBJ2-7; no reliable D call. The germline V gene has CDR1 SGHRS and CDR2 YFSETQ. The CDR3 loop spans 15 amino acids. The germline V and J ends were trimmed by 9 bases and 2 bases, with 21 bases remaining between them. The CDR3 loop reads CATLTSPGPTYEQYF. The CDR3, as DNA: TGCGCCACCTTAACTTCCCCAGGCCCTACCTACGAGCAGTACTTC.

This clone appeared once. The chain links TRBV29-1 to TRBJ2-2; D may be TRBD1 (6 bases). Germline CDR1 reads SQVTM; CDR2 reads ANQGSEA. V was shortened by 4 bases and J by 3 bases, with 21 bases between the two germline ends. CDR3 size: 17 residues. The CDR3 loop reads CSVAIKVPGVHTGELFF. DNA for the CDR3: TGCAGCGTTGCTATCAAAGTTCCAGGGGTACACACCGGGGAGCTGTTTTTT.

The J gene is TRBJ2-1, the V gene TRBV5-1, with D perhaps TRBD1 (6 bases). V shed 6 bases and J shed 4 bases, with 11 bases lying between them. The CDR3 runs 13 residues. Germline CDR1 SGHRS, CDR2 YFSETQ. CDR3 amino acids: CASTGDVYNEQFF. DNA of the CDR3: TGCGCCAGCACAGGGGACGTTTACAATGAGCAGTTCTTC.

The CDR3 bases are TGTGCCAGCAGTTCGCCGGGGTCCTGGGGAACCCAGTACTTC. Translating it yields CASSSPGSWGTQYF. The rearrangement links TRBV27 to TRBJ2-5; D may be TRBD2 (5 bases). The CDR3 has 14 amino acids. Germline values: CDR1 MNHEY, CDR2 SMNVEV (reference sequence). Trimming pared 4 bases from V and 8 bases from J, leaving 17 bases between.

The rearrangement joins TRBV18 to TRBJ2-1, with 9 bases fitting TRBD2. The CDR3 runs 18 residues. The V gene's germline CDR1 is KGHSH and CDR2 LQKENI. Trimming at V came to 3 bases and at J to 0 bases, leaving 9 bases not matched to a gene. The CDR3 nucleotides are TGTGCCAGCTCACCCGTGGTAGCGGGAGATTTCTCCTACAATGAGCAGTTCTTC. Its protein product is CASSPVVAGDFSYNEQFF. The full variable domain, rest sourced from reference TRBV18 and TRBJ2-1, is NAGVMQNPRHLVRRRGQEARLRCSPMKGHSHVYWYRQLPEEGLKFMVYLQKENIIDESGMPKERFSAEFPKEGPSILRIQQVVRGDSAAYFCASSPVVAGDFSYNEQFFGPGTRLTVL.

The chain joins TRBV4-1 to TRBJ2-7; the D gene is possibly TRBD1 (6 bases). This CDR3 has 16 residues. Trimming cost V 0 bases and J 7 bases, with 19 bases left between them. Germline CDR1 and CDR2: MGHRA and YSYEKL. This CDR3 is CASSQDSNRDPWEQYF. Here the CDR3 DNA reads TGCGCCAGCAGCCAAGATAGTAACAGGGACCCTTGGGAGCAGTACTTC.

A word on this clone: The sample holds other DNA sequences that translate to the same CDR3. The chain uses TRBV20-1 and TRBJ1-2; D uncertain. V shed 4 bases and J shed 4 bases, with 7 bases lying between them. The CDR3 contains 11 residues. From germline, CDR1 is DFQATT and CDR2 SNEGSKA (reference sequence). The DNA of the CDR3 is TGCAGTGCTATCGGCAGCTATGGCTACACCTTC. Protein sequence: CSAIGSYGYTF.